This T cell receptor beta chain is from a study of T cell responses to AZD1222 COVID-19 vaccine. The study's findings and limits: It should be noted that donors were predominantly white British and more often female, and clonal diversity was possibly underestimated.

Produced via immunoSEQ multiplex PCR; TCRdb's table is partial and in-frame only. The sample has more than 110,000 clones, 93% seen once. The sample holds one count of this clone. The antigen is not known. The CDR3 has 13 residues. Trimming removed 5 bases from V and 4 bases from J, with 11 bases in between. The germline gives CDR1 MNHEY, CDR2 SMNVEV (reference sequence). This sample comprised peripheral blood, obtained on day 0 of AZD1222 vaccination. The chain recombines TRBV27 with TRBJ1-1; D perhaps matches TRBD1 (6 bases). The TCR comes from an adult in good health. CDR3 sequence reads: CASSPRGSTEAFF. CDR3 sequence (DNA): TGTGCCAGCAGTCCAAGGGGGAGCACTGAAGCTTTCTTT.